This record covers a single TCR beta chain. The read halts 3 residues ahead of the CDR3 end, with the missing end drawn from the germline J gene. This entry belongs to a study of T cell clonality in common variable immunodeficiency. The table came from immunoSEQ multiplex PCR; TCRdb's copy has only in-frame clones and leaves some out. This sample has tens of thousands of clones, each found more than once. Trimming left V 2 bases short and J 4 bases short, with 12 bases between. The V gene's germline CDR1 is SGHRS and CDR2 YFSETQ. The CDR3 is 14 residues long. Sequences were obtained from peripheral blood mononuclear cells. The chain couples TRBV5-1 to TRBJ1-1; weak D call: TRBD1 (5 bases). The clonotype originates from a person between 18 and 75 years old in good health. The CDR3 bases that were read are TGCGCCAGCAGCTTATCAGGGATGAGCACTGAA. Encoded protein: CASSLSGMSTE. From start to end, the CDR3 is CASSLSGMSTEAFF.